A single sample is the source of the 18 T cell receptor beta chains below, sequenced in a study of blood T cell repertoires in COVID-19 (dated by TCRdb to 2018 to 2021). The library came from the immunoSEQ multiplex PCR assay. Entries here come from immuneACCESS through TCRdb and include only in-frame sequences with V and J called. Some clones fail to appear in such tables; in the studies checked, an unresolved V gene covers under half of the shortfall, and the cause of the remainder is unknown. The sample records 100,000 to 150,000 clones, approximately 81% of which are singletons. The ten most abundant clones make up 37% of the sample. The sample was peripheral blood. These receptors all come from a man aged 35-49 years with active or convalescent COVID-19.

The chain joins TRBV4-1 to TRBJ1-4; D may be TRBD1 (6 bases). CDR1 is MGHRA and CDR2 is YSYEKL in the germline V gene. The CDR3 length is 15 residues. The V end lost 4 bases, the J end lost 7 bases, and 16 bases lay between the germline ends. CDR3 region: CASSRGQSESEKLFF. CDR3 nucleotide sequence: TGCGCCAGCAGCCGAGGACAGAGCGAGTCTGAAAAACTGTTTTTT.

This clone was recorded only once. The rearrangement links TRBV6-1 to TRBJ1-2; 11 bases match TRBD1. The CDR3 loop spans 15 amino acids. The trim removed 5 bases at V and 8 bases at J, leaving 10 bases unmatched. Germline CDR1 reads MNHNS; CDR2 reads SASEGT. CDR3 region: CASSSGQGARRGYTF. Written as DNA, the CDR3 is TGTGCCAGCAGTTCCGGACAGGGGGCGAGGAGAGGCTACACCTTC.

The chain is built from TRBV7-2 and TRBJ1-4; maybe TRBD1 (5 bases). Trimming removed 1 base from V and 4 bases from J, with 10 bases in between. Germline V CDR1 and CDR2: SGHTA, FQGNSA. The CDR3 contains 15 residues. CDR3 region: CASSLGSGNNEKLFF. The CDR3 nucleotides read TGTGCCAGCAGCTTAGGGTCAGGGAATAATGAAAAACTGTTTTTT.

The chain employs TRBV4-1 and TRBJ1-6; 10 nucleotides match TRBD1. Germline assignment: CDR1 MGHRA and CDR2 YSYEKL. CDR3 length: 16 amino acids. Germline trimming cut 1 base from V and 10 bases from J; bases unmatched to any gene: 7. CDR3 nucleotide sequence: TGCGCCAGCAGCCAAGTGGCCGGGACAGGGGAATCACCCCTCCACTTT. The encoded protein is CASSQVAGTGESPLHF.

CDR3: CASSILWTAKTYEQYF. The CDR3 DNA is TGTGCCAGTAGTATACTTTGGACAGCCAAGACCTACGAGCAGTACTTC. This chain joins TRBV19 and TRBJ2-7, with D possibly being TRBD1 (6 bases). CDR1 is LNHDA and CDR2 is SQIVND in the germline V gene (reference sequence). This CDR3 is built from 16 residues. V lost 2 bases to trimming and J lost 2 bases, with 16 bases between them.

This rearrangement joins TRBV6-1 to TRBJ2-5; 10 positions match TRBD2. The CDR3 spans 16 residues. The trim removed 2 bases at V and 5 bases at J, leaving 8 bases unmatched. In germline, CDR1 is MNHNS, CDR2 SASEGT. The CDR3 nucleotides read TGTGCCAGCAGTGAAATCCCAGCGGGGGGGCTGGAGACCCAGTACTTC. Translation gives CASSEIPAGGLETQYF.

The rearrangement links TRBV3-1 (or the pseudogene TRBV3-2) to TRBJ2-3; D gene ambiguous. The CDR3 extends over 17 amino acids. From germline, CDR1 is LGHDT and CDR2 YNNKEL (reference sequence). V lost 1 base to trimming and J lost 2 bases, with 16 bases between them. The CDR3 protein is CASSQVPLGQVTDTQYF. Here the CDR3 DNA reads TGTGCCAGCAGCCAAGTCCCCTTGGGCCAAGTCACAGATACGCAGTATTTT.

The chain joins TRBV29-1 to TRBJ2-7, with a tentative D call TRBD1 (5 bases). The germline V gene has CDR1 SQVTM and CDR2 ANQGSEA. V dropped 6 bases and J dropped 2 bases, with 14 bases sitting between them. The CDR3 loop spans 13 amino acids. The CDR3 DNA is TGCAGCGTCCAGGTGGGGCCGACCTACGAGCAGTACTTC. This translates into CSVQVGPTYEQYF.

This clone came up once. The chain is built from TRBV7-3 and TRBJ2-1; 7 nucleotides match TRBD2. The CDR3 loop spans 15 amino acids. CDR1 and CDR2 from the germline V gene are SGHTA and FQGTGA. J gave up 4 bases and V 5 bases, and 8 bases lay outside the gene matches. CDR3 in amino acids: CASSQNGGSYNEQFF. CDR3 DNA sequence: TGTGCCAGCAGCCAAAACGGGGGGTCTTACAATGAGCAGTTCTTC. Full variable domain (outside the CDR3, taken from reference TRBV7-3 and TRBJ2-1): GAGVSQTPSNKVTEKGKYVELRCDPISGHTALYWYRQSLGQGPEFLIYFQGTGAADDSGLPNDRFFAVRPEGSVSTLKIQRTERGDSAVYLCASSQNGGSYNEQFFGPGTRLTVL.

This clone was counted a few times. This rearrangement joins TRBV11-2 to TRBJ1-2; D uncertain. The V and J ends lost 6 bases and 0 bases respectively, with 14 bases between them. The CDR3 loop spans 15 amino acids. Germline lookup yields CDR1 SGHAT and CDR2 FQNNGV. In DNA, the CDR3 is TGTGCCAGCAGGCACTTAGTCGAGCCTAACTATGGCTACACCTTC. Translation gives CASRHLVEPNYGYTF.

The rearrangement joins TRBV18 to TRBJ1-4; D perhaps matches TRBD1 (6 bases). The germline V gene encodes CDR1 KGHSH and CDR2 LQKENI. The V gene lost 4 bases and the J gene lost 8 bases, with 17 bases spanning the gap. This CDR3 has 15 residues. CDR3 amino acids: CASSQQPTGKEKLFF. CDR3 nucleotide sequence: TGTGCCAGCTCACAGCAACCCACAGGGAAAGAAAAACTGTTTTTT.

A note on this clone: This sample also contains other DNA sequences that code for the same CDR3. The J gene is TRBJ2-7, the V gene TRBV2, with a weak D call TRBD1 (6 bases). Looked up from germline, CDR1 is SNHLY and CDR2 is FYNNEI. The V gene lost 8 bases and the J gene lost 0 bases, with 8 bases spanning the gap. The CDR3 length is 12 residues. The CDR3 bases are TGTGCCAGCCGGGACAACTCCTACGAGCAGTACTTC. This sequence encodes CASRDNSYEQYF. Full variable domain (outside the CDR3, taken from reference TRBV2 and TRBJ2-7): EPEVTQTPSHQVTQMGQEVILRCVPISNHLYFYWYRQILGQKVEFLVSFYNNEISEKSEIFDDQFSVERPDGSNFTLKIRSTKLEDSAMYFCASRDNSYEQYFGPGTRLTVT.

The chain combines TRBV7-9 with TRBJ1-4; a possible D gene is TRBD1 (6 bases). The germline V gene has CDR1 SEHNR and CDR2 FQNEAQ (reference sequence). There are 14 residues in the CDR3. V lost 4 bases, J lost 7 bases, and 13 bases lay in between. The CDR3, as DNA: TGTGCCAGCAGCTCGGACAGCAGGGGTGAAAAACTGTTTTTT. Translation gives CASSSDSRGEKLFF.

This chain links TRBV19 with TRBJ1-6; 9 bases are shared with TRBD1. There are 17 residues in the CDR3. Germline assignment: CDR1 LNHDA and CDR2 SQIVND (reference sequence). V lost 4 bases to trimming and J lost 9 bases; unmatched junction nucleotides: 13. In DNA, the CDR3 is TGTGCCAGTAGTACCCCCCTCCTGGGACAGGGAATTTCACCCCTCCACTTT. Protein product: CASSTPLLGQGISPLHF.

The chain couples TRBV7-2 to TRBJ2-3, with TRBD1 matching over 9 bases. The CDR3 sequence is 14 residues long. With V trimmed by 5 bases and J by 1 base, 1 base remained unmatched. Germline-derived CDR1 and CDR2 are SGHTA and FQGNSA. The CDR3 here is CASSRDRGTDTQYF. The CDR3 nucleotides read TGTGCCAGCAGCCGGGACAGGGGCACAGATACGCAGTATTTT.

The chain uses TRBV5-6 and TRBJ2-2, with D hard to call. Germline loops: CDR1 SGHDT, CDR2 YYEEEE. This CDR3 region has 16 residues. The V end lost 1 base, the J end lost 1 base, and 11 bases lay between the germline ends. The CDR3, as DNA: TGTGCCAGCAGCTTGTATGCAGGATTGAACACCGGGGAGCTGTTTTTT. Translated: CASSLYAGLNTGELFF.

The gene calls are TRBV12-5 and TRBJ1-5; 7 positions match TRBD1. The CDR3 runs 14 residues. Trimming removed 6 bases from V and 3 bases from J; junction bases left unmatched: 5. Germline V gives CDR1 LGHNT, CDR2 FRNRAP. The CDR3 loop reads CASGGGQLNQPQHF. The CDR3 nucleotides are TGTGCTAGTGGGGGGGGACAGCTCAATCAGCCCCAGCATTTT.

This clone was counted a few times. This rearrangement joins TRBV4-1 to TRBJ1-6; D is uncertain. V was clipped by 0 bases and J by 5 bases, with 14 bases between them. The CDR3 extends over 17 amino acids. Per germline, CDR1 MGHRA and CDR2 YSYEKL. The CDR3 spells CASSQDVETLHNSPLHF. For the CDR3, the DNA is TGCGCCAGCAGCCAAGACGTGGAGACCCTACATAATTCACCCCTCCACTTT.